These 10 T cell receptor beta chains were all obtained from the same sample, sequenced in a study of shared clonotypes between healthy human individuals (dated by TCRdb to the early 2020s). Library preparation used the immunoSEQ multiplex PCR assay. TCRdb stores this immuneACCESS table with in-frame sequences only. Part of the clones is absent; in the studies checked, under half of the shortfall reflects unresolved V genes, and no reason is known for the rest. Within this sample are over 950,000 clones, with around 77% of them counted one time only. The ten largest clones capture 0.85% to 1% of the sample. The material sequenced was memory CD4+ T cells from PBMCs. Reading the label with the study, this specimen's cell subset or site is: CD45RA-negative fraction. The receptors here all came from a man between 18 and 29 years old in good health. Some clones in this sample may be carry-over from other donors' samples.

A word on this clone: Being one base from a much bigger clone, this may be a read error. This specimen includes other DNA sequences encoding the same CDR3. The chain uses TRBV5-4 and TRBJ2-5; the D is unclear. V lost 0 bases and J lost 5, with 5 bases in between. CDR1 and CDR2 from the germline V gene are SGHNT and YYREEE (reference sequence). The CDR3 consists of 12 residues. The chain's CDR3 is CASSLAGETQYF. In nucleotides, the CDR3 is TGTGCCAGCAGCTTGGCCGGGGAGACCCAGTACTTC.

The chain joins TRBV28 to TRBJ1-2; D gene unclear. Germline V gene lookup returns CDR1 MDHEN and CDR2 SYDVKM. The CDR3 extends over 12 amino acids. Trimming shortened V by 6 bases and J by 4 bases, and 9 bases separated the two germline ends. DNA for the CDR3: TGTGCCAGCAGGATGGGCAGCTATGGCTACACCTTC. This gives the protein CASRMGSYGYTF.

The CDR3 here is CASSLGGGHEQYF. For the CDR3, the DNA is TGTGCCAGCAGCCTAGGCGGGGGTCACGAGCAGTACTTC. The V and J genes are TRBV7-8 and TRBJ2-7, with 7 bases aligning to TRBD2. V shed 5 bases, J shed 5 bases, and the junction held 6 bases outside the gene matches. Germline assignment: CDR1 SGHVS and CDR2 FQNEAQ. The CDR3 has 13 amino acids.

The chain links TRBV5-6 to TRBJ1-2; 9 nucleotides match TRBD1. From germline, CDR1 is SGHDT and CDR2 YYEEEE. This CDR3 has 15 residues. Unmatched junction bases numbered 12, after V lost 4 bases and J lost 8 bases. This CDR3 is CASSGTGILISGYTF. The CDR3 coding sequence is TGTGCCAGCAGCGGGACAGGGATTCTCATCAGCGGCTACACCTTC.

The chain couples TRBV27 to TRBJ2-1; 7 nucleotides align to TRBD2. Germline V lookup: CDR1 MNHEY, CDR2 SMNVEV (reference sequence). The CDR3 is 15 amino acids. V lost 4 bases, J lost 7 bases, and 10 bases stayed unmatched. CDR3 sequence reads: CASSSREGPRNEQFF. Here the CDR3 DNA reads TGTGCCAGCAGTTCGAGGGAGGGCCCTCGGAATGAGCAGTTCTTC.

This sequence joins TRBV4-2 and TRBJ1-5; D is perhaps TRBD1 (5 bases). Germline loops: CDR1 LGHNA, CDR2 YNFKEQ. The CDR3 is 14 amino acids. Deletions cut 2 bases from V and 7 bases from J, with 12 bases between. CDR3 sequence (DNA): TGTGCCAGCAGCCAAACGGGTAGGGACCAGCCCCAGCATTTT. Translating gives CASSQTGRDQPQHF.

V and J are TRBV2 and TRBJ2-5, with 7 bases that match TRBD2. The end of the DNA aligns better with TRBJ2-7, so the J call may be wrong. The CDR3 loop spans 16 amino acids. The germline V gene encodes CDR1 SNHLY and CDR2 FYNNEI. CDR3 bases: TGTGCCAGCAGTGTATCCAGCGGGATGGGGTCCTACGAGCAGTACTTC. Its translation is CASSVSSGMGSYEQYF.

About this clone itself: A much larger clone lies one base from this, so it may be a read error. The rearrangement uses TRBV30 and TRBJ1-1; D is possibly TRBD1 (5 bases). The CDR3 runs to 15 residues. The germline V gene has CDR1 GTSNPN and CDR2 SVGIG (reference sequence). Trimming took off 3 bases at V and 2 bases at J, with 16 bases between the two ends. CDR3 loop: CAWSLPSGLNTEAFF. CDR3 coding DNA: TGTGCCTGGAGCTTACCTTCGGGACTTAACACTGAAGCTTTCTTT.

The DNA for the CDR3 is TGCGCCAGCAGCTTGGCGGACCAGTCGGGGGAGCTGTTTTTT. Encoded protein: CASSLADQSGELFF. The rearrangement joins TRBV5-1 to TRBJ2-2; no definite D call. Germline CDR1 is SGHRS and CDR2 is YFSETQ. The CDR3 has 14 residues. Trimming cost V 0 bases and J 8 bases, with 11 bases left between them.

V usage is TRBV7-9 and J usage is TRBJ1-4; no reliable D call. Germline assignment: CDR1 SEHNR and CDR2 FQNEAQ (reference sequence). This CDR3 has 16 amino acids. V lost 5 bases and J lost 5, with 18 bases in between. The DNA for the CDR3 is TGTGCCAGCAGCCTAGGTCCAGGACTGGGAAATGAAAAACTGTTTTTT. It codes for CASSLGPGLGNEKLFF.